This entry lists 8 T cell receptor beta chains sequenced from one sample in a study of blood T cell repertoires in COVID-19. Repertoires were generated with immunoSEQ multiplex PCR, while TCRdb's copy carries only in-frame clones and drops some. The sample includes about 190,000 clones, 85% to 90% seen only once; the top ten take approximately 0.64%. What was sequenced was peripheral blood. The source of these receptors is a man aged 45 to 65 with acute or convalescent COVID-19.

In nucleotides, the CDR3 is TGTGCCAGCAGCTTGCGGCGGGGGGCAACAGATACGCAGTATTTT. Translated, it gives CASSLRRGATDTQYF. The chain recombines TRBV7-6 with TRBJ2-3; 8 bases align to TRBD2. The CDR3 spans 15 residues. The germline gives CDR1 SGHVS, CDR2 FNYEAQ. J lost 3 bases, V lost 3 bases, and 5 bases had no gene match.

On this clone: Other DNA variants within this sample encode the same CDR3. This chain joins TRBV29-1 and TRBJ1-2; perhaps TRBD1 as D (5 bases). V was cut by 0 bases and J by 6 bases, with 5 bases left in between. The CDR3 has 11 amino acids. Germline V lookup: CDR1 SQVTM, CDR2 ANQGSEA. CDR3 protein: CSVEDRDGYTF. The CDR3 DNA sequence: TGCAGCGTTGAAGACAGGGATGGCTACACCTTC.

The chain joins TRBV7-3 to TRBJ2-2; the D gene is possibly TRBD1 (6 bases). V lost 1 base, J lost 2 bases, and 8 bases lay in between. Germline loops: CDR1 SGHTA, CDR2 FQGTGA. The CDR3 consists of 15 residues. The CDR3 region is CASSLMGANTGELFF. The CDR3 DNA reads TGTGCCAGCAGCTTAATGGGGGCAAACACCGGGGAGCTGTTTTTT.

The chain employs TRBV28 and TRBJ2-2, with 10 bases fitting TRBD1. V was pared by 5 bases and J by 7 bases, with 10 bases of the junction left unmatched. The CDR3 contains 16 residues. Germline V gives CDR1 MDHEN, CDR2 SYDVKM. DNA of the CDR3: TGTGCCAGCAGTGAAGGGACAGGGGTTCTTCGCGGGGAGCTGTTTTTT. This codes for CASSEGTGVLRGELFF.

The CDR3 is CASRQRVNQPQHF. CDR3 bases: TGTGCCAGCAGGCAGAGGGTCAATCAGCCCCAGCATTTT. V is TRBV3-1 (or the pseudogene TRBV3-2) and J is TRBJ1-5; D is unclear. This CDR3 has 13 amino acids. Germline values: CDR1 LGHDT, CDR2 YNNKEL (reference sequence). V shed 6 bases and J shed 3 bases, with 9 bases lying between them.

The rearrangement links TRBV29-1 to TRBJ2-2; D is possibly TRBD2 (6 bases). Trimming cost V 6 bases and J 0 bases, with 14 bases left between them. The CDR3 extends over 15 amino acids. From germline, CDR1 is SQVTM and CDR2 ANQGSEA. This CDR3 is CSVFEGGANTGELFF. In DNA form, the CDR3 reads TGCAGCGTCTTTGAAGGCGGGGCGAACACCGGGGAGCTGTTTTTT.

The chain uses TRBV30 and TRBJ1-4; TRBD1 aligns across 9 bases. The CDR3 is made up of 14 amino acids. Germline CDR1 GTSNPN, CDR2 SVGIG (reference sequence). The trim removed 1 base at V and 8 bases at J, leaving 5 bases unmatched. CDR3 region: CAWSGDRGEEKLFF. The CDR3 DNA reads TGTGCCTGGAGTGGCGACAGGGGGGAGGAAAAACTGTTTTTT.

In its sample, this clone was seen a few times. This chain links TRBV10-2 with TRBJ1-2; unclear D gene. Germline CDR1 and CDR2: WSHSY and SAAADI. The ends were cut back, 7 bases at V and 2 bases at J, with 8 bases in the middle. The CDR3 has 12 residues. The CDR3 nucleotides are TGCGCCAGCATGACGGGGAACTATGGCTACACCTTC. Translated: CASMTGNYGYTF.